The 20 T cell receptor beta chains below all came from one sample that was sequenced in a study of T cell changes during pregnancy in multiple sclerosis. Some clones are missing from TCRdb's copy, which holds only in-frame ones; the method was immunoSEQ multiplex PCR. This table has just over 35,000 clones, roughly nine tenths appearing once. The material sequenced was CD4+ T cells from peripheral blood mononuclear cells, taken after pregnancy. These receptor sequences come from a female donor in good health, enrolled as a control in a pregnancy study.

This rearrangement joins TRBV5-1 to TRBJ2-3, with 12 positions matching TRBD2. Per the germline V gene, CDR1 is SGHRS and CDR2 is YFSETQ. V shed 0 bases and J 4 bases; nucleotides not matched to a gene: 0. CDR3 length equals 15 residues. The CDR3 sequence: CASSLGLAGADTQYF. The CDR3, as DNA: TGCGCCAGCAGCTTGGGACTAGCGGGAGCAGATACGCAGTATTTT. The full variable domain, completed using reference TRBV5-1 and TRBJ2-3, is KAGVTQTPRYLIKTRGQQVTLSCSPISGHRSVSWYQQTPGQGLQFLFEYFSETQRNKGNFPGRFSGRQFSNSRSEMNVSTLELGDSALYLCASSLGLAGADTQYFGPGTRLTVL.

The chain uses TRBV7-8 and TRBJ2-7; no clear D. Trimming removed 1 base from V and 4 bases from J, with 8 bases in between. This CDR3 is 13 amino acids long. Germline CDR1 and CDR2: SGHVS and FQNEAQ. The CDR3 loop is CASSLGHGYEQYF. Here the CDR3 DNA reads TGTGCCAGCAGCTTAGGACACGGATACGAGCAGTACTTC.

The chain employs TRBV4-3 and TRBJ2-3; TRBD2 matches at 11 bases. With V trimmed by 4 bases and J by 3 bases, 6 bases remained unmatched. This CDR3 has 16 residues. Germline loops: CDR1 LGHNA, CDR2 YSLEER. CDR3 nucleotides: TGCGCCAGCAGCCGATTAGCGGGGGGGACGACAGATACGCAGTATTTT. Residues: CASSRLAGGTTDTQYF.

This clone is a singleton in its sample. The CDR3 is CASSLVERRVFDEQFF. CDR3 coding DNA: TGCGCCAGCAGCTTGGTGGAGCGGCGGGTTTTTGATGAGCAGTTCTTC. V and J are TRBV5-1 and TRBJ2-1, with a tentative D call TRBD2 (5 bases). Germline values: CDR1 SGHRS, CDR2 YFSETQ. V was shortened by 0 bases and J by 8 bases, with 18 bases between the two germline ends. The CDR3 is made up of 16 amino acids.

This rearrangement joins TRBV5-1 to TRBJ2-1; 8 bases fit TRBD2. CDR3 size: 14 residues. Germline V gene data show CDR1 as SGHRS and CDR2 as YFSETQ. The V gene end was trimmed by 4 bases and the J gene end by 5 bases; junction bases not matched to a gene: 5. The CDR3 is CASSTSGSHNEQFF. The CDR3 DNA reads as TGCGCCAGCAGCACGAGCGGGAGCCACAATGAGCAGTTCTTC.

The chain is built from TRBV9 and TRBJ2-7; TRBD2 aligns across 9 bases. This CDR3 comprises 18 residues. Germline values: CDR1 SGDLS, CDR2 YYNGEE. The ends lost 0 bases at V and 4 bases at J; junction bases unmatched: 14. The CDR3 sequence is CASSVGGVGSGSQYEQYF. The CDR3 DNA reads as TGTGCCAGCAGCGTAGGAGGGGTCGGTAGCGGGAGCCAGTACGAGCAGTACTTC.

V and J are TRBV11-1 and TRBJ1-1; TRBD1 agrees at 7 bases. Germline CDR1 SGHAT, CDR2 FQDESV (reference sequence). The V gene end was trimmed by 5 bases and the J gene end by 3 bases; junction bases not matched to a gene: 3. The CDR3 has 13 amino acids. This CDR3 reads CASSRTGHTEAFF. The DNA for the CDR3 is TGTGCCAGCAGCAGGACAGGTCACACTGAAGCTTTCTTT.

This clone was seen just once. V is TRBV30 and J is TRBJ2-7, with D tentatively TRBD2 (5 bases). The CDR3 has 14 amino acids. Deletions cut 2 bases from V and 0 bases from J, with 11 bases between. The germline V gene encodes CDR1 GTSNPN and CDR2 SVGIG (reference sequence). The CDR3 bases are TGTGCCTGGAGTCGCGGAGGCTACTCCTACGAGCAGTACTTC. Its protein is CAWSRGGYSYEQYF.

The CDR3 sequence is CASRSTGGNEQFF. Here the CDR3 DNA reads TGTGCCAGCAGATCGACAGGGGGTAATGAGCAGTTCTTC. The chain employs TRBV28 and TRBJ2-1; 9 bases agree with TRBD1. Germline V lookup: CDR1 MDHEN, CDR2 SYDVKM. The V segment lost 6 bases and the J segment 7 bases; nucleotides outside the gene matches: 4. CDR3 length equals 13 residues.

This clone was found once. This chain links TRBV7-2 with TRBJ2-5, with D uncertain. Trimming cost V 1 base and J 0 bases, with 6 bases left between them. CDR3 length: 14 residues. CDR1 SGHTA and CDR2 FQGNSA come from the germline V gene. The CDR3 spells CASSLGAYQETQYF. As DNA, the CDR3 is TGTGCCAGCAGCTTAGGGGCCTACCAAGAGACCCAGTACTTC.

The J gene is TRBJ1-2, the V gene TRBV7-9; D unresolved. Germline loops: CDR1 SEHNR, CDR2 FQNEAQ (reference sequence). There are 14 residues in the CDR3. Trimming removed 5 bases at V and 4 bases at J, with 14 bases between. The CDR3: CASSRDKAIYGYTF. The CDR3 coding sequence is TGTGCCAGCAGCCGTGACAAGGCCATCTATGGCTACACCTTC.

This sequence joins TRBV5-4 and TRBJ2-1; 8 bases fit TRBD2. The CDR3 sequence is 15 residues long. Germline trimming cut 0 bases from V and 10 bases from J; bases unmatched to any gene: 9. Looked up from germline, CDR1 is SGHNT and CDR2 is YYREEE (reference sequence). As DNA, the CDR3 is TGTGCCAGCAGCTTGGCTAGCGGGCCGGGGGAGGAGCAGTTCTTC. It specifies CASSLASGPGEEQFF.

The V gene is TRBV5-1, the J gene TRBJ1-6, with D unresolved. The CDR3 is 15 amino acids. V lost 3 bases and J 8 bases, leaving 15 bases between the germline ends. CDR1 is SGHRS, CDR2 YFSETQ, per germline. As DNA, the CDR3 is TGCGCCAGCAGCTCCGATGTGGGAGGATATTCACCCCTCCACTTT. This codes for CASSSDVGGYSPLHF.

CDR3 coding DNA: TGCACCAGCAGCGACGCCGGCGGGGGGTCGGGGTACGAGCAGTACTTC. It yields the protein CTSSDAGGGSGYEQYF. The chain joins TRBV1 to TRBJ2-7; TRBD2 is the table's D call and was not checked against the DNA. TRBV1 represents a pseudogene. This CDR3 comprises 16 residues.

CDR3 nucleotide sequence: TGTGCCAGCAGCACGGGAGGAGCGGGGGGGCCCGGGCAGTACTTC. Residues: CASSTGGAGGPGQYF. V usage is TRBV7-2 and J usage is TRBJ2-7, with 10 bases aligning to TRBD2. Germline lookup yields CDR1 SGHTA and CDR2 FQGNSA. CDR3 length: 15 residues. The V and J ends lost 5 bases and 9 bases, in that order; junction bases with no gene match: 13. Combining the CDR3 with reference TRBV7-2 and TRBJ2-7 gives the whole variable domain GAGVSQSPSNKVTEKGKDVELRCDPISGHTALYWYRQSLGQGLEFLIYFQGNSAPDKSGLPSDRFSAERTGGSVSTLTIQRTQQEDSAVYLCASSTGGAGGPGQYFGPGTRLTVT.

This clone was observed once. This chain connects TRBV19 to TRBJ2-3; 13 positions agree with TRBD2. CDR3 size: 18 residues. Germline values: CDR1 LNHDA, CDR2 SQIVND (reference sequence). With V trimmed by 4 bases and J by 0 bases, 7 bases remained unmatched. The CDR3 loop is CASSRTSGGRKSTDTQYF. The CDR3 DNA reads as TGTGCCAGTAGTAGGACTAGCGGGGGTCGGAAGAGCACAGATACGCAGTATTTT.

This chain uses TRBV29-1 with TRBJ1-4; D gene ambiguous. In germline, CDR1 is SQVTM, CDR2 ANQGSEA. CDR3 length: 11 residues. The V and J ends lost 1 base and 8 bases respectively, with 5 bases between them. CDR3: CSVEVAEKLFF. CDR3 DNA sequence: TGCAGCGTTGAAGTGGCCGAAAAACTGTTTTTT.

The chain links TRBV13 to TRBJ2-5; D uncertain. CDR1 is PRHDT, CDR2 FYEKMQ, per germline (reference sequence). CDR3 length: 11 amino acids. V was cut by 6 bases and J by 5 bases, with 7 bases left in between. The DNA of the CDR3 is TGTGCCAGCAGTACGGGTGAGACCCAGTACTTC. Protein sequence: CASSTGETQYF.

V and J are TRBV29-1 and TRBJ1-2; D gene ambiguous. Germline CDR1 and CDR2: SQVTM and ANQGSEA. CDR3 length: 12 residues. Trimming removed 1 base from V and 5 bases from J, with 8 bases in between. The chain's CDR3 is CSVEGQIYGYTF. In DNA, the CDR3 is TGCAGCGTTGAAGGCCAGATATATGGCTACACCTTC.

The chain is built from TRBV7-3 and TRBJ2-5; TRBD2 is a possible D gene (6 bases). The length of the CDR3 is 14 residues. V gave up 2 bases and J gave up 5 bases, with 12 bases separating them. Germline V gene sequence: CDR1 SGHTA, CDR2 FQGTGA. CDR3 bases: TGTGCCAGCAGCTTAGCCTCCCGGGGGGAGACCCAGTACTTC. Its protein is CASSLASRGETQYF.